This is a list of T cell receptor beta chains from one sample in a study of shared T cell receptors in the human thymus. Here immunoSEQ multiplex PCR was the method, and the copy in TCRdb shows in-frame clones only, minus some. The table lists hundreds of thousands of clones, around 82% of them singletons. These data are also associated with another study on human thymus T cells.

Sequencing was carried out using thymocytes. These receptors were collected from a boy younger than two with a congenital heart defect. Each CDR3 is given with its conserved first and last residue. The D gene is left open where the match is weak. Clone size is shown for a subset of rows, as once, few, many or a class of expanded clone.

. | TRBJ2-3 | 16 | TRBV10-3 | . | TGTGCCATCAGGGTTCGGGAGAGGGGAAACACAGATACGCAGTATTTT | CAIRVRERGNTDTQYF
. | TRBJ2-1 | 16 | TRBV2 | TRBD2 | TGTGCCAGCAGTGGGACCCTAGCGGGAGGGTACAATGAGCAGTTCTTC | CASSGTLAGGYNEQFF
. | TRBJ1-1 | 15 | TRBV4-3 | . | TGCGCCAGCAGCCAAGTCAACAGGGTCAAAACTGAAGCTTTCTTT | CASSQVNRVKTEAFF
. | TRBJ2-7 | 16 | TRBV7-8 | TRBD2 | TGTGCCAGCAGCTTAGCGGGGTTGCGGGAGGGTTACGAGCAGTACTTC | CASSLAGLREGYEQYF
once | TRBJ2-3 | 15 | TRBV27 | . | TGTGCCAGCAGGTTCCAGGGTACCCGCACAGATACGCAGTATTTT | CASRFQGTRTDTQYF
. | TRBJ1-2 | 16 | TRBV14 | TRBD1 | TGTGCCAGCAGCCCACTAACGGGGACAGAAGACTATGGCTACACCTTC | CASSPLTGTEDYGYTF
. | TRBJ2-3 | 22 | TRBV4-3 | TRBD2 | TGCGCCAGCAGCCAAGATTGGGTTTTAGGGGCTAGCGGGGGAAGGACCACAGATACGCAGTATTTT | CASSQDWVLGASGGRTTDTQYF
. | TRBJ2-7 | 14 | TRBV7-9 | . | TGTGCCAGCAGCTCCGCCGGTGAGAGGGACGAGCAGTACTTC | CASSSAGERDEQYF
few | TRBJ2-7 | 16 | TRBV4-3 | . | TGCGCCAGCAGCCAAGATTTGGGGCCATCTTCCTACGAGCAGTACTTC | CASSQDLGPSSYEQYF
few | TRBJ1-5 | 16 | TRBV6-5 | TRBD1 | TGTGCCAGCAGTTACTCGAGTAGGGGGCGAGATCAGCCCCAGCATTTT | CASSYSSRGRDQPQHF
. | TRBJ2-7 | 14 | TRBV19 | . | TGTGCCAGTAGTAGACCCGGGAGTTTTCGCGAGCAGTACTTC | CASSRPGSFREQYF
few | TRBJ2-1 | 16 | TRBV9 | . | TGTGCCAGCAGCGTAGCTTTAGAGGGAGGCTACAATGAGCAGTTCTTC | CASSVALEGGYNEQFF
. | TRBJ2-1 | 16 | TRBV9 | TRBD2 | TGTGCCAGCAGCGTAGCTACTAGCGGGGGATACAATGAGCAGTTCTTC | CASSVATSGGYNEQFF
. | TRBJ2-1 | 15 | TRBV27 | TRBD1 | TGTGCCAGCAGGGACCGGGACAGGGGTCCCAATGAGCAGTTCTTC | CASRDRDRGPNEQFF
. | TRBJ2-5 | 11 | TRBV5-1 | . | TGCGCCAGCATGGCTAGGGAGACCCAGTACTTC | CASMARETQYF
. | TRBJ2-7 | 14 | TRBV18 | . | TGTGCCAGCTCACCGGGGCAGGGGAGATACGAGCAGTACTTC | CASSPGQGRYEQYF
. | TRBJ2-2 | 14 | TRBV29-1 | TRBD1 | TGCAGCGTTGTACTGGACAGGGACACCGGGGAGCTGTTTTTT | CSVVLDRDTGELFF
few | TRBJ2-5 | 19 | TRBV5-1 | . | TGCGCCAGCAGCTTGGATCCCGGCGGTAGCGGATATATGGGAGAGACCCAGTACTTC | CASSLDPGGSGYMGETQYF
. | TRBJ1-1 | 11 | TRBV6-6 | . | TGTGCCAGCAGCCACGAACAGGAAGCTTTCTTT | CASSHEQEAFF
. | TRBJ2-1 | 16 | TRBV13 | TRBD1 | TGTGCCAGCAGCTCAGGACAGGCCAGCTCCTACAATGAGCAGTTCTTC | CASSSGQASSYNEQFF
. | TRBJ2-3 | 19 | TRBV6-4 | TRBD2 | TGTGCCAGCAGTGAAGGGGGGACTAGCGGGGGCCCTAGCACAGATACGCAGTATTTT | CASSEGGTSGGPSTDTQYF
few | TRBJ2-3 | 17 | TRBV5-1 | TRBD2 | TGCGCCAGCAGCTCCCCTACTAGCGGGAGACCCCCAGATACGCAGTATTTT | CASSSPTSGRPPDTQYF
. | TRBJ2-7 | 17 | TRBV10-3 | TRBD2 | TGTGCCATCAGTGAGTATTCCTGGCGGGAGGGCTCCTACGAGCAGTACTTC | CAISEYSWREGSYEQYF
. | TRBJ2-7 | 10 | TRBV6-1 | . | TGTGCCAGCAGTTCCAACGAGCAGTACTTC | CASSSNEQYF
. | TRBJ1-1 | 14 | TRBV7-9 | TRBD1 | TGTGCCAGCACCGGGACAGGGAGCAACACTGAAGCTTTCTTT | CASTGTGSNTEAFF
. | TRBJ2-7 | 17 | TRBV10-3 | TRBD2 | TGTGCCATCAGTGGCGTTAGGACTAGCGGGATAGATTACGAGCAGTACTTC | CAISGVRTSGIDYEQYF
. | TRBJ2-4 | 15 | TRBV6-5 | . | TGTGCCAGCAGGACCTCTAGCGAAGCCAAAAACATTCAGTACTTC | CASRTSSEAKNIQYF
few | TRBJ2-7 | 17 | TRBV27 | TRBD1 | TGTGCCAGCAGTCCTATCCTCCGGGACAGGGGAGGCTACGAGCAGTACTTC | CASSPILRDRGGYEQYF
. | TRBJ2-3 | 16 | TRBV7-9 | TRBD2 | TGTGCCAGCAGCTTCTCTAGCGGAGGCAGCACAGATACGCAGTATTTT | CASSFSSGGSTDTQYF
. | TRBJ2-7 | 19 | TRBV5-6 | . | TGTGCCAGCAGCCATTCGCGCTACCCCGCGGCGGGAATCCCCTACGAGCAGTACTTC | CASSHSRYPAAGIPYEQYF
. | TRBJ1-3 | 14 | TRBV29-1 | . | TGCAGCGCTCAGACACGGCCCTCTGGAAACACCATATATTTT | CSAQTRPSGNTIYF
once | TRBJ2-4 | 17 | TRBV18 | . | TGTGCCAGCTCATTGATTACAGGGAAACTAGCCAAAAACATTCAGTACTTC | CASSLITGKLAKNIQYF
. | TRBJ2-7 | 18 | TRBV27 | TRBD2 | TGTGCCAGCAGCCCCTGGCGGCGGGAGGGGGCGGTTTCCTACGAGCAGTACTTC | CASSPWRREGAVSYEQYF
. | TRBJ1-1 | 15 | TRBV2 | . | TGTGCCAGCAGTGAATATCTCGGACGGACAGCTGAAGCTTTCTTT | CASSEYLGRTAEAFF
. | TRBJ2-6 | 21 | TRBV2 | TRBD1 | TGTGCCAGCAGTGAATTACAAACCGGGACAGCACTTAACTCTGGGGCCAACGTCCTGACTTTC | CASSELQTGTALNSGANVLTF
. | TRBJ2-5 | 13 | TRBV30 | . | TGTGCCTGGACCCTAGAGGCAAAAGAGACCCAGTACTTC | CAWTLEAKETQYF
. | TRBJ2-1 | 16 | TRBV4-3 | TRBD2 | TGCGCCAGCAGCCAGACGGGACTAGCGGGGGACAATGAGCAGTTCTTC | CASSQTGLAGDNEQFF
. | TRBJ2-5 | 14 | TRBV30 | TRBD2 | TGTGCCTGGGATGCGGGAGACGGGCGAGAGACCCAGTACTTC | CAWDAGDGRETQYF
. | TRBJ2-1 | 14 | TRBV9 | . | TGTGCCAGCAGCGTAGAAGTCGGGAGTAATGAGCAGTTCTTC | CASSVEVGSNEQFF
. | TRBJ2-7 | 16 | TRBV5-4 | TRBD1 | TGTGCCAGCAGCTTGTTGAGGCATCAGGGGGTCTACGAGCAGTACTTC | CASSLLRHQGVYEQYF
. | TRBJ2-7 | 16 | TRBV12-5 | TRBD1 | TGTGCTAGTGGTTTGGTAGGGACAGGACCCCACCACGAGCAGTACTTC | CASGLVGTGPHHEQYF
. | TRBJ2-7 | 16 | TRBV30 | TRBD2 | TGTGCCTGGAGTAAGCGGGAGTCCCGGAGATCTTACGAGCAGTACTTC | CAWSKRESRRSYEQYF
. | TRBJ2-3 | 15 | TRBV27 | TRBD2 | TGTGCCAGCAGTTTGGCTAGCGGGTACGCAGATACGCAGTATTTT | CASSLASGYADTQYF
. | TRBJ2-7 | 15 | TRBV19 | . | TGTGCCAGTAGTCCGCAGGGTTCGAGCTCCTACGAGCAGTACTTC | CASSPQGSSSYEQYF
. | TRBJ2-1 | 17 | TRBV5-4 | TRBD2 | TGTGCCAGCAGCTTGGAACGGGAGGGCCGCTCCTACAATGAGCAGTTCTTC | CASSLEREGRSYNEQFF
. | TRBJ2-7 | 17 | TRBV28 | TRBD2 | TGTGCCAGCAGTCTCCCGGGAGGAGCGGCGAAGGTCTACGAGCAGTACTTC | CASSLPGGAAKVYEQYF
few | TRBJ2-1 | 15 | TRBV19 | TRBD1 | TGTGCCAGTAGTCCCGCGGCAAGGGGGCACAATGAGCAGTTCTTC | CASSPAARGHNEQFF
. | TRBJ2-1 | 20 | TRBV28 | . | TGTGCCAGCAGTCCCCTCGCTAGACTCGGGGGGCCCGTATCCTACAATGAGCAGTTCTTC | CASSPLARLGGPVSYNEQFF
once | TRBJ2-3 | 10 | TRBV6-1 | TRBD2 | TGTGCCAGCACGGGAGGTACGCAGTATTTT | CASTGGTQYF
. | TRBJ2-2 | 16 | TRBV7-2 | . | TGTGCCAGCCCCCAAAAACTCGCGGGAAACACCGGGGAGCTGTTTTTT | CASPQKLAGNTGELFF
. | TRBJ1-2 | 16 | TRBV5-6 | TRBD1 | TGTGCCAGCAGCCCGGTTAGGGACAGGGGGATCTATGGCTACACCTTC | CASSPVRDRGIYGYTF
. | TRBJ2-1 | 12 | TRBV30 | . | TGTGCCTGGAGTCGAGGGTACAATGAGCAGTTCTTC | CAWSRGYNEQFF
. | TRBJ1-2 | 12 | TRBV30 | . | TGTGCCGGCCGGGGATCAATCCGTGGCTACACCTTC | CAGRGSIRGYTF